In this sample, the clone carrying this T cell receptor beta chain turned up once. The target antigen is unknown. V dropped 6 bases and J dropped 2; count of bases not matched to a gene: 16. The CDR3 is 17 amino acids. Germline lookup yields CDR1 SEHNR and CDR2 FQNEAQ (reference sequence). The PCR was carried out with 60 Vbeta primers and 13 Jbeta primers. Profiling relied on immunoSEQ multiplex PCR, and the TCRdb table lists in-frame clones only, not all of them. The sample yields 90,000 to 100,000 clones, roughly four fifths seen once. The data stem from a study of cytomegalovirus exposure and HLA in healthy donors. Study-level findings and limits: Cytomegalovirus status was reportedly diagnosed by the classifier with high specificity and sensitivity.

Source material: PBMCs. The origin of this receptor is a man between 45 and 60 years old in good health and CMV-seronegative. The J gene is TRBJ2-7, the V gene TRBV7-9; 7 bases agree with TRBD2. CDR3 residues: CASSSPTGRENPYEQYF. The CDR3 coding sequence is TGTGCCAGCAGTTCCCCAACGGGGCGGGAGAATCCCTACGAGCAGTACTTC.